A single sample is the source of the 15 T cell receptor beta chains below, sequenced in a study of T cell changes during pregnancy in multiple sclerosis. Clones were read by immunoSEQ multiplex PCR, and TCRdb kept only the in-frame ones, dropping some. The table shows approximately 53,000 clones, with roughly 92% occurring only once. Sequencing was performed on CD4+ T cells from peripheral blood mononuclear cells, taken in the third trimester of pregnancy. Receptors originate from a female donor with multiple sclerosis, enrolled in a pregnancy study.

This clone was counted a single time. CDR3 residues: CASSARQGGGETQYF. The CDR3 nucleotides are TGTGCCAGCAGCGCCCGACAGGGGGGGGGAGAGACCCAGTACTTC. The genes are TRBV9 and TRBJ2-5, with 9 bases fitting TRBD1. Germline CDR1 and CDR2: SGDLS and YYNGEE. V gave up 3 bases and J gave up 4 bases; unmatched junction bases: 7. CDR3 size: 15 residues.

The chain employs TRBV7-3 and TRBJ2-3; 8 nucleotides align to TRBD2. Germline trimming cut 0 bases from V and 1 base from J; bases unmatched to any gene: 12. The CDR3 has 19 residues. The germline V gene encodes CDR1 SGHTA and CDR2 FQGTGA. CDR3 residues: CASSLTFRGGAGGTDTQYF. The DNA of the CDR3 is TGTGCCAGCAGCTTAACCTTCCGGGGGGGCGCGGGCGGCACAGATACGCAGTATTTT.

The chain combines TRBV9 with TRBJ2-2, with D maybe TRBD1 (5 bases). The CDR3 sequence is 15 residues long. Per germline, CDR1 SGDLS and CDR2 YYNGEE. V lost 4 bases and J lost 5, with 15 bases in between. CDR3 in amino acids: CASSSGDRSTGELFF. DNA for the CDR3: TGTGCCAGCAGCTCCGGAGACAGATCTACCGGGGAGCTGTTTTTT.

This clone was detected once. The gene calls are TRBV30 and TRBJ2-1, with D perhaps TRBD2 (7 bases). The V end was cut by 5 bases, the J end by 0 bases, with 11 bases between. Germline V CDR1 and CDR2: GTSNPN, SVGIG (reference sequence). The CDR3 is 14 amino acids. For the CDR3, the DNA is TGTGCCTGGGCGGGGGCCAACTCCTACAATGAGCAGTTCTTC. The encoded protein is CAWAGANSYNEQFF.

This sequence joins TRBV9 and TRBJ2-1; the D gene is possibly TRBD2 (6 bases). Trimming removed 0 bases at V and 7 bases at J, with 14 bases between. The CDR3 runs 15 residues. Germline CDR1 and CDR2: SGDLS and YYNGEE. The CDR3 protein is CASSVVTSGRNEQFF. The CDR3 nucleotides read TGTGCCAGCAGCGTAGTGACTAGTGGGAGGAATGAGCAGTTCTTC.

The rearrangement joins TRBV30 to TRBJ1-4, with D perhaps matching TRBD1 (5 bases). The CDR3 loop spans 16 amino acids. Germline values: CDR1 GTSNPN, CDR2 SVGIG (reference sequence). V was trimmed by 0 bases and J by 6 bases, leaving 17 bases between them. CDR3 protein: CAWSVGTSRGYEKLFF. CDR3 in DNA: TGTGCCTGGAGTGTGGGGACTAGCCGTGGGTATGAAAAACTGTTTTTT.

In its sample, this clone was seen once. The genes are TRBV29-1 and TRBJ2-1; TRBD2 aligns across 10 bases. V dropped 7 bases and J dropped 9; count of bases not matched to a gene: 15. From germline, CDR1 is SQVTM and CDR2 ANQGSEA. The CDR3 runs 15 residues. CDR3 loop: CSADEIAGGRGEQFF. CDR3 bases: TGCAGCGCCGATGAAATAGCGGGGGGACGGGGTGAGCAGTTCTTC.

V usage is TRBV9 and J usage is TRBJ1-3; no reliable D call. The germline V gene encodes CDR1 SGDLS and CDR2 YYNGEE. With 0 bases removed from V and 4 bases from J, the gap between germline ends came to 8 bases. The CDR3 has 14 residues. For the CDR3, the DNA is TGTGCCAGCAGCGTAGGGCTTACGGGAAACACCATATATTTT. This sequence encodes CASSVGLTGNTIYF. The whole variable domain, filled in from reference TRBV9 and TRBJ1-3, reads DSGVTQTPKHLITATGQRVTLRCSPRSGDLSVYWYQQSLDQGLQFLIQYYNGEERAKGNILERFSAQQFPDLHSELNLSSLELGDSALYFCASSVGLTGNTIYFGEGSWLTVV.

The chain carries TRBV6-4 and TRBJ2-1, with 7 bases aligning to TRBD2. The CDR3 loop spans 14 amino acids. Germline V lookup: CDR1 MRHNA, CDR2 SNTAGT. J was trimmed by 3 bases and V by 3 bases; bases with no gene match: 2. CDR3 sequence reads: CASSEAGDYNEQFF. The CDR3 DNA reads TGTGCCAGCAGTGAGGCGGGGGACTACAATGAGCAGTTCTTC.

The chain links TRBV5-5 to TRBJ1-2; D is perhaps TRBD1 (6 bases). The germline V and J ends were trimmed by 4 bases and 4 bases, with 17 bases remaining between them. CDR1 and CDR2 (germline): SGHKS, YYEKEE (reference sequence). The CDR3 is made up of 15 amino acids. CDR3 nucleotides: TGTGCCAGCAGCCCCGGACAGTCCGCGGTCTATGGCTACACCTTC. It translates to CASSPGQSAVYGYTF.

The V call is TRBV13, the J call TRBJ1-5; D ambiguous. The V gene's germline CDR1 is PRHDT and CDR2 FYEKMQ (reference sequence). The CDR3 totals 13 residues. V lost 2 bases to trimming and J lost 5 bases, with 7 bases between them. In nucleotides, the CDR3 is TGTGCCAGCAGCTTATACCGGGATCAGCCCCAGCATTTT. Its protein is CASSLYRDQPQHF.

The chain links TRBV25-1 to TRBJ1-4; 9 bases agree with TRBD1. Germline assignment: CDR1 MGHDK and CDR2 SYGVNS. This CDR3 spans 15 amino acids. J lost 7 bases, V lost 6 bases, and 9 bases had no gene match. CDR3 region: CASSHRGRGSEKLFF. For the CDR3, the DNA is TGTGCCAGCAGCCACAGGGGGCGCGGATCTGAAAAACTGTTTTTT. The full variable domain, its missing parts supplied by reference TRBV25-1 and TRBJ1-4, is EADIYQTPRYLVIGTGKKITLECSQTMGHDKMYWYQQDPGMELHLIHYSYGVNSTEKGDLSSESTVSRIRTEHFPLTLESARPSHTSQYLCASSHRGRGSEKLFFGSGTQLSVL.

The V and J genes are TRBV2 and TRBJ2-2; D possibly corresponds to TRBD2 (5 bases). V was pared by 2 bases and J by 6 bases, with 16 bases between. This CDR3 spans 16 amino acids. Germline V gene data show CDR1 as SNHLY and CDR2 as FYNNEI. The CDR3 spells CASSERQMMRAGELFF. Here the CDR3 DNA reads TGTGCCAGCAGTGAAAGGCAAATGATGCGGGCCGGGGAGCTGTTTTTT.

The rearrangement links TRBV30 to TRBJ2-5; 8 bases line up with TRBD2. Germline loops: CDR1 GTSNPN, CDR2 SVGIG (reference sequence). This CDR3 is 14 amino acids long. The ends lost 3 bases at V and 5 bases at J; junction bases unmatched: 8. CDR3 nucleotides: TGTGCCTGGAGACACGGGGGGGCGGGTGAGACCCAGTACTTC. Amino acid sequence: CAWRHGGAGETQYF.

The rearrangement joins TRBV18 to TRBJ1-1; 8 nucleotides align to TRBD1. The ends lost 3 bases at V and 7 bases at J; junction bases unmatched: 13. The CDR3 covers 16 residues. The V gene's germline CDR1 is KGHSH and CDR2 LQKENI. The CDR3, as DNA: TGTGCCAGCTCACCGTCACAGGGGGTCGGCCCCTTTGAAGCTTTCTTT. It translates to CASSPSQGVGPFEAFF. Full variable domain (remainder filled in from reference TRBV18 and TRBJ1-1): NAGVMQNPRHLVRRRGQEARLRCSPMKGHSHVYWYRQLPEEGLKFMVYLQKENIIDESGMPKERFSAEFPKEGPSILRIQQVVRGDSAAYFCASSPSQGVGPFEAFFGQGTRLTVV.